The entry below describes one T cell receptor beta chain. Its antigen is currently unknown. This entry comes from a study of cytomegalovirus exposure and HLA in healthy donors. Researchers ran the PCR with 60 Vbeta and 13 Jbeta primers. Sequencing was performed with immunoSEQ multiplex PCR; in TCRdb, only in-frame clones are kept and a portion is missing. Of around 150,000 clones detected, about three quarters appear once; the ten largest clones hold 1.7%. Whole-study findings and limits: The availability of immune exposure information extended only to CMV serostatus. In a later analysis, specific HLA alleles were associated with 15,000 to 20,000 TCR beta sequences at a 0.05 false discovery rate.

The length of the CDR3 is 18 residues. V lost 6 bases to trimming and J lost 2 bases; unmatched junction nucleotides: 16. Germline CDR1 MNHEY, CDR2 SMNVEV (reference sequence). The chain couples TRBV27 to TRBJ1-2; 9 nucleotides align to TRBD1. Material for sequencing was PBMCs. This receptor was identified in a woman under 40 in good health and CMV-seronegative. The CDR3 reads CASSTGAPFGTGNYGYTF. The CDR3 DNA reads TGTGCCAGCAGCACCGGGGCGCCCTTTGGGACAGGGAACTATGGCTACACCTTC.